The entry below gives a single T cell receptor (beta chain) sequence along with its context. The entry originates in a study of blood T cell repertoires in COVID-19. Authors' methods: Reference gene primer amplification gave estimated nucleated cell counts. Some clones are missing from TCRdb's copy, which holds only in-frame ones; the method was immunoSEQ multiplex PCR. V and J calls and clone size come straight from that table; D and trimming were deduced from the DNA. The table has approximately 500,000 clones, approximately 85% seen once; the top ten hold approximately 3.4%. The TCR was taken from a human donor in a cohort sampled during active COVID-19. Sequencing was carried out using peripheral blood.

CDR3 region: CASSVGVAGVGVETQYF. Here the CDR3 DNA reads TGTGCCAGCAGCGTAGGGGTAGCGGGAGTAGGGGTGGAGACCCAGTACTTC. The chain has TRBV9 and TRBJ2-5; 9 bases map to TRBD2. J gave up 5 bases and V 0 bases, and 11 bases lay outside the gene matches. CDR1 is SGDLS, CDR2 YYNGEE, per germline. CDR3 size: 17 residues. Full variable domain (missing parts from reference TRBV9 and TRBJ2-5): DSGVTQTPKHLITATGQRVTLRCSPRSGDLSVYWYQQSLDQGLQFLIQYYNGEERAKGNILERFSAQQFPDLHSELNLSSLELGDSALYFCASSVGVAGVGVETQYFGPGTRLLVL.